This entry is about one TCR beta chain. Its antigen is not yet known. There are no base qualities to consult, and no much larger clone falls within one base. This sample is drawn from a study of OX40 agonist ivuxolimab in advanced cancers. At the level of the whole study: Ivuxolimab was a fully human IgG2 agonistic monoclonal antibody targeting the costimulatory receptor OX40 (CD134). Intravenous ivuxolimab was administered to patients every 2 weeks at six dose levels: 0.01, 0.1, 0.3, 1.5, 3 and 10 mg/kg. Among the roughly 50 dose-escalation patients, some 20 had hepatocellular carcinoma, roughly 15 melanoma, 9 renal cell carcinoma and 9 head and neck cancer. In the dose-escalation cohort, more than 75% of patients were male, and the mean age was approximately 55 years, with a range of 23 to 79. Patients were allowed to have had prior anti-PD-1, anti-PD-L1 or anti-CTLA-4 therapy, and less than 45% of the dose-escalation patients had previously received checkpoint inhibitors. Three dose-escalation patients achieved partial responses, one with hepatocellular carcinoma and two with cutaneous melanoma. The point of sequencing TCRbeta in the periphery was to test whether ivuxolimab changed TCR sequence diversity and drove clonal T-cell expansion. The monotherapy dose-escalation portion (N ≈ 50 patients) of the phase I ivuxolimab trial is reported in the paper. Here is what the overall study found, with its caveats: The antigen specificity of the peripheral T cells that underwent clonal expansion was not determined. Low levels of normalized T-cell clonal expansion were also seen in some patients who did not respond. In the 0.1-3.0 mg/kg groups, partial responders were among the patients with the lowest normalized peripheral clonal expansion, particularly in CD8+ T cells. After ivuxolimab, expanded clones were on average more numerous among CD8+ T cells than among CD4+ T cells. At doses of 0.1 to 3.0 mg/kg, clonal expansion of both CD4+ and CD8+ blood T cells was observed from baseline to week 6.

The trial excluded patients who had a history of autoimmune disease or were on systemic immunosuppression. Peripheral blood for TCR sequencing was collected from all dose cohorts at baseline, on cycle 4 day 1, and on cycle 7 day 1. Samples were obtained from an open-label, multicenter, first-in-human phase I dose-escalation trial of ivuxolimab. Adults with locally advanced or metastatic melanoma, renal cell carcinoma, hepatocellular carcinoma or head and neck squamous cell carcinoma were enrolled in the trial. Before TCR sequencing, CD4+ and CD8+ T cells were separately sorted from peripheral blood. To sequence the TCRbeta CDR3 region, genomic DNA was isolated from the sorted cells. The immunoSEQ Assay was used for sequencing of TCRbeta CDR3 regions. TCRdb retrieved this table from immuneACCESS and kept in-frame rearrangements only. Not all clones are present; in checked studies, unresolved V genes account for under half, and no reason is known for the remainder. The sample table lists some 66,000 clones, around 85% of them with a count of one. The biggest ten clones account for roughly 0.89% of the sample.

The junction shows trimming of 4 bases on V and 8 bases on J, and the gene matches do not reach 13 bases of it. From the germline V gene (reference sequence), CDR1 is SEHNR and CDR2 is FQNEAQ. From the cysteine through the phenylalanine, the CDR3 covers 15 amino acids. Only CDR3 DNA is held: 45 bases, read in frame from base 1. The material sequenced was CD4+ or CD8+ T cells sorted from blood, taken in a trial of the OX40 agonist ivuxolimab. The TCR comes from an adult with an advanced solid tumor such as melanoma, head and neck, liver or kidney cancer. The chain is encoded by TRBV7-9 joined to TRBJ1-2, with 7 central nucleotides matching TRBD1. This receptor carries the CDR3 CASSSLGQRRGGYTF. The DNA sequence is given as TGTGCCAGCAGCTCCCTTGGACAGCGCAGGGGGGGCTACACCTTC.